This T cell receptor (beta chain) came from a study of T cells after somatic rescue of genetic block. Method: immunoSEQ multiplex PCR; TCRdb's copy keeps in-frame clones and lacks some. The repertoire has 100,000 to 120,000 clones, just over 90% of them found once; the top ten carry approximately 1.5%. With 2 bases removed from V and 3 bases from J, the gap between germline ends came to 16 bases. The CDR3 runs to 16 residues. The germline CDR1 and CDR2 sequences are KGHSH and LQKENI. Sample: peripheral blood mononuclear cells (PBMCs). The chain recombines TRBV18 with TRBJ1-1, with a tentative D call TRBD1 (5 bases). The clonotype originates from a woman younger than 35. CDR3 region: CASSPTRGGGDTEAFF. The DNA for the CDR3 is TGTGCCAGCTCACCAACGCGTGGGGGTGGGGACACTGAAGCTTTCTTT. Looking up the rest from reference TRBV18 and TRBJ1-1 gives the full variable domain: NAGVMQNPRHLVRRRGQEARLRCSPMKGHSHVYWYRQLPEEGLKFMVYLQKENIIDESGMPKERFSAEFPKEGPSILRIQQVVRGDSAAYFCASSPTRGGGDTEAFFGQGTRLTVV.